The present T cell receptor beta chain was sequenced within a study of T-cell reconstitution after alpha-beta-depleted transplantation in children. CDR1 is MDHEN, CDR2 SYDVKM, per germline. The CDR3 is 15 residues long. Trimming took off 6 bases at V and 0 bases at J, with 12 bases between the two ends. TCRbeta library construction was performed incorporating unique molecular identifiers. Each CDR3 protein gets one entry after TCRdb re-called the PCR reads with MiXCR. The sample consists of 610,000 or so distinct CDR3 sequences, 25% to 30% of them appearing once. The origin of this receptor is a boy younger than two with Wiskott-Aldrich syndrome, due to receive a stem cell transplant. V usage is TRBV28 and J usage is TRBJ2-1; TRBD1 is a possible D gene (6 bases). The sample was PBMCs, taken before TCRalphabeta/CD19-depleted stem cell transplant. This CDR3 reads CASSRTASSYNEQFF. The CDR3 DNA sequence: TGTGCCAGCAGCAGGACAGCCTCCTCCTACAATGAGCAGTTCTTC. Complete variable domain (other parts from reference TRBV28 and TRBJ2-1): DVKVTQSSRYLVKRTGEKVFLECVQDMDHENMFWYRQDPGLGLRLIYFSYDVKMKEKGDIPEGYSVSREKKERFSLILESASTNQTSMYLCASSRTASSYNEQFFGPGTRLTVL.